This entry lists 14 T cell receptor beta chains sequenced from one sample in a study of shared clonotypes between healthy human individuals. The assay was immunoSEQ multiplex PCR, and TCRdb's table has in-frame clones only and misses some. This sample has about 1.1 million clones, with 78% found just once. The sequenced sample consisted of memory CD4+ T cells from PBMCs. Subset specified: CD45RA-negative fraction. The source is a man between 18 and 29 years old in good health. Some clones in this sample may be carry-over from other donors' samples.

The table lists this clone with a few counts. The CDR3 coding sequence is TGTGCCAGCAGCGTAGATCTCTGGGCAGGGGGAGGCCTAGCGGGAGAGGATGAGCAGTTCTTC. It specifies CASSVDLWAGGGLAGEDEQFF. The chain combines TRBV9 with TRBJ2-1; TRBD2 matches 10 bases. Trimming cost V 0 bases and J 8 bases; bases outside gene matches: 23. The V gene's germline CDR1 is SGDLS and CDR2 YYNGEE. The CDR3 totals 21 residues.

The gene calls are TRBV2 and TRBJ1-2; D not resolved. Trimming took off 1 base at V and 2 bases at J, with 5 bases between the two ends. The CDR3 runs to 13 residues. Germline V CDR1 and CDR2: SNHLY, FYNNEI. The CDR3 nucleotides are TGTGCCAGCAGTGAAGATAACAACTATGGCTACACCTTC. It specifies CASSEDNNYGYTF.

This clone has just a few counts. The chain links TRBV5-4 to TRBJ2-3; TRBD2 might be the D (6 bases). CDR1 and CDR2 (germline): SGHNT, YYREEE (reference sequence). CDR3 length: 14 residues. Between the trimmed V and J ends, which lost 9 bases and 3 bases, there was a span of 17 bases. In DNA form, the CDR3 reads TGTGCCACCACTCGCGGGATGGGAACAGATACGCAGTATTTT. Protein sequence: CATTRGMGTDTQYF.

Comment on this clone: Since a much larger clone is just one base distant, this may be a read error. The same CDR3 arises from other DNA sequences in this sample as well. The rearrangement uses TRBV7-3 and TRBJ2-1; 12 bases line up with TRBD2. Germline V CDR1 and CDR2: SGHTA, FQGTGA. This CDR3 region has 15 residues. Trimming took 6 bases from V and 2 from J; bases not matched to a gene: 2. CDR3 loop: CASSLAGGPYNEQFF. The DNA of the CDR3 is TGTGCCAGCAGTCTAGCGGGAGGGCCCTACAATGAGCAGTTCTTC.

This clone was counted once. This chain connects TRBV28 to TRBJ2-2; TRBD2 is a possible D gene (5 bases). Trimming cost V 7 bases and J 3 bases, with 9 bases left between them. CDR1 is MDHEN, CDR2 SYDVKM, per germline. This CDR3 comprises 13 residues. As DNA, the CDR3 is TGTGCCAGCAATAGGAGGTACACCGGGGAGCTGTTTTTT. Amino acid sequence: CASNRRYTGELFF.

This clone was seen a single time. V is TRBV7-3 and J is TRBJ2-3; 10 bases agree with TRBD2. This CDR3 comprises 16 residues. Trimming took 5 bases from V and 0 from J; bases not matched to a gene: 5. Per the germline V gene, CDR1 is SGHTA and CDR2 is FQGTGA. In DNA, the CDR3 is TGTGCCAGCAGCGAGGGACTAGCGAGAAGCACAGATACGCAGTATTTT. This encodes CASSEGLARSTDTQYF.

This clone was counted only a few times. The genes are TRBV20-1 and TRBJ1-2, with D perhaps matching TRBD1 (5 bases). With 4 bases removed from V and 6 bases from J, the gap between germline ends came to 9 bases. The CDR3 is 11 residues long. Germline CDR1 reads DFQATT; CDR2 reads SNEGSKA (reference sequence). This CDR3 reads CSATGLDGYTF. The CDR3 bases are TGCAGTGCTACAGGGCTCGATGGCTACACCTTC.

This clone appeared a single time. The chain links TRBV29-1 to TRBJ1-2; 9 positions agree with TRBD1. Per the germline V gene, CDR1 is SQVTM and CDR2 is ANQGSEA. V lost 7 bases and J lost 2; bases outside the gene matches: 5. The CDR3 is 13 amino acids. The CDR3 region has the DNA TGCAGCGACTTACAGGGGGCGAACTATGGCTACACCTTC. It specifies CSDLQGANYGYTF.

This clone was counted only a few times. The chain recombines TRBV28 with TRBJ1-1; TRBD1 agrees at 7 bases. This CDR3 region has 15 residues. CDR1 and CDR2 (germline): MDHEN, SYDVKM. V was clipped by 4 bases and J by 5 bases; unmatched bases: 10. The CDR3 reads CASSSLTTGKTEAFF. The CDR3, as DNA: TGTGCCAGCAGTTCCCTAACGACAGGGAAGACTGAAGCTTTCTTT. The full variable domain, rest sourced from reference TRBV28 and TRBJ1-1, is DVKVTQSSRYLVKRTGEKVFLECVQDMDHENMFWYRQDPGLGLRLIYFSYDVKMKEKGDIPEGYSVSREKKERFSLILESASTNQTSMYLCASSSLTTGKTEAFFGQGTRLTVV.

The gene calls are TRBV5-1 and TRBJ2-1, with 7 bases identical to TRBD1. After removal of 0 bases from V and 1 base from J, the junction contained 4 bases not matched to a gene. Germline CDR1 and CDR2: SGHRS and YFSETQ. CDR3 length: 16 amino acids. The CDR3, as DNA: TGCGCCAGCAGCTTGGACGGACAGGTTTCCTACAATGAGCAGTTCTTC. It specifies CASSLDGQVSYNEQFF.

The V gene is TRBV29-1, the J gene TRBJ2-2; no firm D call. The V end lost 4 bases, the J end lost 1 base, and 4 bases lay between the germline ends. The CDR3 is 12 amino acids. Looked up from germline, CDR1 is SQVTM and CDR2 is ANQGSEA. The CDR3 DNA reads TGCAGCGTTGTAGGGAACACCGGGGAGCTGTTTTTT. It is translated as CSVVGNTGELFF.

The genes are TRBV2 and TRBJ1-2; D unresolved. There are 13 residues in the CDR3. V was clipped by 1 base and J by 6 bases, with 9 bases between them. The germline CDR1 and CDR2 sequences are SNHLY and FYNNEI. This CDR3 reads CASSEESWDGYTF. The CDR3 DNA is TGTGCCAGCAGTGAAGAGTCGTGGGATGGCTACACCTTC.

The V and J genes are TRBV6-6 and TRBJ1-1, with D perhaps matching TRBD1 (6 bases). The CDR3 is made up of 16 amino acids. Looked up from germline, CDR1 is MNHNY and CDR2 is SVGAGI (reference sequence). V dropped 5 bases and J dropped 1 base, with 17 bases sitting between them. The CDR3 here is CASSPGPGQKNTEAFF. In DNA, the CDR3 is TGTGCCAGCAGTCCGGGTCCGGGACAAAAGAACACTGAAGCTTTCTTT.

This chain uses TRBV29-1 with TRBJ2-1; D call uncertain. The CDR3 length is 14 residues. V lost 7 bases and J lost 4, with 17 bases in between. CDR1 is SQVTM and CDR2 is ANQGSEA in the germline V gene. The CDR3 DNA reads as TGCAGCGCCGTAACTGGGCAGGAGTACAATGAGCAGTTCTTC. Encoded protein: CSAVTGQEYNEQFF.